This TCR beta chain was identified in a study of T cell repertoires in cytomegalovirus infection. Study at large: The authors relied on CMV epitopes, both recently identified HLA-C-restricted and well-studied HLA-B-restricted. Indicated by public TCR beta signatures were CMV infection and matching HLA type.

Study results and caveats: HLA-C-restricted CMV-specific TCR beta clonotypes were dominant in the ex vivo response. Cumulative public TCR beta family frequency identified CMV carriers with the relevant HLA.

One entry per CDR3 protein, called by TCRdb with MiXCR from the reads. In the table there are approximately 910,000 distinct CDR3 sequences, roughly 30% of which are singletons. Turning to this clonotype: The antigen is unknown.

Germline-derived CDR1 and CDR2 are SGHRS and YFSETQ. Trimming stripped 1 base from V and 0 bases from J, with 14 bases between. CDR3 length: 17 residues. The chain carries TRBV5-1 and TRBJ2-1; D might be TRBD1 (5 bases). This clonotype was sampled from a human donor in good health (CMV status not recorded). Some clones in this sample may be carry-over from other donors' samples. The sequencing used cultured CD8+ T cells from PBMCs, collected from culture after CMV antigen stimulation. The CDR3 region is CASSLPQQVPSYNEQFF. CDR3 in DNA: TGCGCCAGCAGCTTGCCCCAACAGGTCCCCTCCTACAATGAGCAGTTCTTC.